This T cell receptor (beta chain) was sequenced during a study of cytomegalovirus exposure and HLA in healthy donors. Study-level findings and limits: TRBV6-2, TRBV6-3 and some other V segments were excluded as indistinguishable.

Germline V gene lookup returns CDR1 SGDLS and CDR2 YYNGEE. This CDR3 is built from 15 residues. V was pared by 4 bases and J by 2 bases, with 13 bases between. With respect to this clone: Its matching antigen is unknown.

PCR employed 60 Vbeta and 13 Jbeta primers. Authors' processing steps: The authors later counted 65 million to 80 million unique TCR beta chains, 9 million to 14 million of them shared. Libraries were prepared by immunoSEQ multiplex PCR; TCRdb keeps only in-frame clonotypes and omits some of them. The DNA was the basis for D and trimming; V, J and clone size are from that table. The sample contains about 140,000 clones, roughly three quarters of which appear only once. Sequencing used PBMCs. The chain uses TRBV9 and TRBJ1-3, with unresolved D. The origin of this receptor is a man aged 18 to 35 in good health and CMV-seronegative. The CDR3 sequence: CASSTPREAGNTIYF. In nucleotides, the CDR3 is TGTGCCAGCAGCACACCGAGGGAGGCTGGAAACACCATATATTTT.